This T cell receptor beta chain is from a study of CD8+CD57+ T cells in acquired aplastic anemia. Study-wide points: Patients and controls shared just under 30 CD8+ CDR3 sequences, highly expressed in patients. Between the patient and control groups, CD8+ Simpson's diversity did not differ significantly.

Selection for sequencing was limited to patients who had shown CD8+CD57+ cell expansion by flow cytometry. Patients were treatment-naive when blood was sampled. This clonotype was detected only a few times. Its matching antigen is unknown. Since a much larger clone is just one base distant, this may be a read error. The CDR3 loop spans 15 amino acids. Germline values: CDR1 SGHNT, CDR2 YYREEE (reference sequence). V was pared by 5 bases and J by 3 bases, with 10 bases of the junction left unmatched. Genomic DNA served as template for TCR beta VDJ and CDR3 profiling. TCRdb reanalysed the reads using MiXCR and keeps one entry per CDR3 protein. The repertoire holds some 160,000 distinct CDR3 sequences, with less than 50% as singletons.

The TCR was taken from a human donor with aplastic anemia. The sequencing sample was made of sorted CD4+, CD8+, or CD8+CD57+ T cells (not recorded which) from PBMCs. The rearrangement joins TRBV5-4 to TRBJ1-1; 7 bases are a match to TRBD1. As DNA, the CDR3 is TGTGCCAGCAGGAGGGACAGCGCCTTGGACACTGAAGCTTTCTTT. It specifies CASRRDSALDTEAFF. The full variable domain, with the rest looked up from reference TRBV5-4 and TRBJ1-1, is ETGVTQSPTHLIKTRGQQVTLRCSSQSGHNTVSWYQQALGQGPQFIFQYYREEENGRGNFPPRFSGLQFPNYSSELNVNALELDDSALYLCASRRDSALDTEAFFGQGTRLTVV.